The rows below give T cell receptor beta chains drawn from one sample of a study of regulatory T cells in long-lasting Graves disease. TCRdb re-analysed the multiplex PCR reads in MiXCR, keeping a single row per CDR3 protein. Counted here are 500,000 or so distinct CDR3 sequences, 14% occurring once; the ten biggest clones make up roughly 18%. The same data also went into a second study, on T cells in Graves' hyperthyroidism and ophthalmopathy.

The material sequenced was peripheral blood mononuclear cells (PBMCs), taken at new diagnosis, from a patient treated with antithyroid drugs. The receptor set was obtained from a woman between 45 and 65 years old with Graves disease. The CDR3 runs from the conserved cysteine through the conserved F or W. The order of the fields is clone size, CDR3 length, D gene, V gene, J gene, CDR3 DNA, CDR3 protein. D genes are given only for firm matches. The listing skips clone size in some rows; elsewhere it reads once, few, many or a size class.

>many|17|.|TRBV13|TRBJ2-6
TGTGCCAGCAGCTTAGCTCAGGGCCACTCTGGGGCCAACGTCCTGACTTTC
CASSLAQGHSGANVLTF
>many|13|TRBD1|TRBV28|TRBJ1-1
TGTGCCAGCAGTATGACAGGGAACAATGGGGCTTTCTTT
CASSMTGNNGAFF
>many|13|.|TRBV7-9|TRBJ1-2
TGTGCCAGCAGCTTAAATACTAACTATGGCTACACCTTC
CASSLNTNYGYTF
>.|13|.|TRBV28|TRBJ1-2
TGTGCCAGCAGTTTAAGCAGTTCATATGGCTACACCTTC
CASSLSSSYGYTF
>many|12|.|TRBV3-1|TRBJ2-7
TGTGCCAGCAGCCCTCATATGGGAGAGCAGTACTTC
CASSPHMGEQYF
>many|12|.|TRBV20-1|TRBJ2-1
TGCAGTGCTGCGGACACGGACAATGAGCAGTTCTTC
CSAADTDNEQFF
>few|15|.|TRBV4-1|TRBJ2-5
TGCGCCAGCAGCCAAGTGGGACTGCCCCAAGAGACCCAGTACTTC
CASSQVGLPQETQYF
>many|16|.|TRBV9|TRBJ2-3
TGTGCCAGCAGCGTAGGTGCCCTAAGCGGAACAGATACGCAGTATTTT
CASSVGALSGTDTQYF
>.|12|.|TRBV28|TRBJ2-7
TGTGCCAGCAGTCGCACATGGTACGAGCAGTACTTC
CASSRTWYEQYF
>many|13|.|TRBV7-6|TRBJ1-1
TGTGCCAGCAGCTTAGCGCTAGACACTGAAGCTTTCTTT
CASSLALDTEAFF
>many|19|TRBD2|TRBV11-2|TRBJ2-1
TGTGCCAGCAGCTTAGATCTCTGGACTAGCGGGAGCTTTAACAATGAGCAGTTCTTC
CASSLDLWTSGSFNNEQFF
>.|15|TRBD1|TRBV3-1|TRBJ2-7
TGTGCCAGCAGCCAAGCCGGGACAGGGAACTACGAGCAGTACTTC
CASSQAGTGNYEQYF
>few|13|.|TRBV19|TRBJ2-1
TGTGCCAGTAGTATAGGTTTGAGGAATGAGCAGTTCTTC
CASSIGLRNEQFF
>many|14|TRBD1|TRBV5-1|TRBJ2-3
TGCGCCAGCACCCGGGACAGGGATTCAGATACGCAGTATTTT
CASTRDRDSDTQYF
>.|12|.|TRBV7-9|TRBJ1-1
TGTGCCAGCAGCCCCCCCCCAGTTGAAGCTTTCTTT
CASSPPPVEAFF
>.|17|.|TRBV7-8|TRBJ1-1
TGTGCCAGCAGCTTAGATAATTGGGCCACGATGAACACTGAAGCTTTCTTT
CASSLDNWATMNTEAFF
>.|15|.|TRBV6-1|TRBJ2-1
TGTGCCAGCAGTGACGTTAGTCGTAACCACAATGAGCAGTTCTTC
CASSDVSRNHNEQFF
>many|14|TRBD1|TRBV6-9|TRBJ2-7
TGTGCCAGCAGTTACGTTACAGGGGTCTACGAGCAGTACTTC
CASSYVTGVYEQYF
>few|12|TRBD2|TRBV5-1|TRBJ2-1
TGCGACAGCAGCTTGGCCGGGACTAGCGGAACCTTC
CDSSLAGTSGTF
>.|16|TRBD2|TRBV19|TRBJ2-7
TGTGCCAGTAGACCCTGGGGACTAGCGGGAGCTGGTGAGCAGTACTTC
CASRPWGLAGAGEQYF
>.|14|.|TRBV20-1|TRBJ2-7
TGCAGTGCTAGAGTGGGTCTCAGAGCCTACGAGCAGTACTTC
CSARVGLRAYEQYF
>many|15|.|TRBV3-1|TRBJ2-7
TGTGCCAGCAGCCCGCCCGGGACACCGACCTTGGAGTTGTACTTC
CASSPPGTPTLELYF
>.|15|.|TRBV9|TRBJ2-2
TGTGCCAGCAGCGTAGGCGGGGCGAACACCGGGGAGCTGTTTTTT
CASSVGGANTGELFF